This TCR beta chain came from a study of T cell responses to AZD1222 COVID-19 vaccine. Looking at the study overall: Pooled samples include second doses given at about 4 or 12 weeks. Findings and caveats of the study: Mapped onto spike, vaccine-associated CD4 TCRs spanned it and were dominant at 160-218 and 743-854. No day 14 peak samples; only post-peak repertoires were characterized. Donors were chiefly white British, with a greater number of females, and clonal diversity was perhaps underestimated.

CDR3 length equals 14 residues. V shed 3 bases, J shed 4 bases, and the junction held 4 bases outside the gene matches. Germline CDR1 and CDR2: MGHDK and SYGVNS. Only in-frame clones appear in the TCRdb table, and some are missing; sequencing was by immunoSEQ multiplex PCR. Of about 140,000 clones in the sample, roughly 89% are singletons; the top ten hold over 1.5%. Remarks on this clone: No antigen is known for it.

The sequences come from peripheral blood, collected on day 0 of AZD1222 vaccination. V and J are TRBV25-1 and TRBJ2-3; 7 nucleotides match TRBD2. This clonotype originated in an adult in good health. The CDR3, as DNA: TGTGCCAGCAGTGATAGTAGCGGGCCAGATACGCAGTATTTT. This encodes CASSDSSGPDTQYF.